The 8 T cell receptor beta chains below were found in one sample sequenced in a study of CD8+CD57+ T cells in acquired aplastic anemia. Sequenced patients had shown CD8+CD57+ cell expansion by flow cytometry. Profiles of TCR beta VDJ and CDR3 were generated from a genomic DNA template. Using its own MiXCR run on the reads, TCRdb lists one record per CDR3 protein. The sample consists of 450,000 to 600,000 distinct CDR3 sequences, around 30% of them appearing once. Sequencing used sorted CD4+, CD8+, or CD8+CD57+ T cells (not recorded which) from PBMCs. These receptors were taken from a human donor with aplastic anemia.

In the case of this clonotype: Possible read error: a much larger clone is one base away. V is TRBV7-9 and J is TRBJ2-7, with a possible D match to TRBD2 (6 bases). The CDR3 sequence is 15 residues long. The V gene's germline CDR1 is SEHNR and CDR2 FQNEAQ (reference sequence). The CDR3 loop reads CASGLTSSSAHEQYF. DNA for the CDR3: TGTGCCAGCGGCTTAACCTCATCTAGCGCTCACGAGCAGTACTTC.

This clonotype was counted a few times. The chain recombines TRBV5-1 with TRBJ1-3, with no clear D. Trimming pared 3 bases from V and 8 bases from J, leaving 12 bases between. Germline CDR1 and CDR2: SGHRS and YFSETQ. CDR3 length: 13 residues. CDR3 region: CASSSLQSDTIYF. The CDR3 nucleotides read TGCGCCAGCAGCTCCCTACAATCGGACACCATATATTTT.

In this sample, this clonotype turned up a few times. The CDR3 loop is CASSPNSNSYEQYF. The DNA of the CDR3 is TGTGCCAGCTCACCAAACAGCAACTCCTACGAGCAGTACTTC. This chain uses TRBV18 with TRBJ2-7; no firm D call. V gave up 2 bases and J gave up 0 bases, with 8 bases separating them. Germline CDR1 KGHSH, CDR2 LQKENI. CDR3 length: 14 amino acids.

This clonotype was picked up a small number of times. V usage is TRBV6-1 and J usage is TRBJ1-5, with no clear D. Trimming pared 5 bases from V and 4 bases from J, leaving 12 bases between. Germline V gives CDR1 MNHNS, CDR2 SASEGT. The CDR3 is 14 amino acids. The CDR3: CASSKGGVNQPQHF. The CDR3 coding sequence is TGTGCCAGCAGTAAAGGCGGCGTAAATCAGCCCCAGCATTTT.

This clonotype has only a few counts. This rearrangement joins TRBV5-1 to TRBJ2-7; D is uncertain. This CDR3 comprises 16 residues. Germline values: CDR1 SGHRS, CDR2 YFSETQ. The V end lost 3 bases, the J end lost 5 bases, and 21 bases lay between the germline ends. In nucleotides, the CDR3 is TGCGCCAGCAGCTCGACCCCGACACCCGGAGCGAACGAGCAGTACTTC. This encodes CASSSTPTPGANEQYF.

This clonotype was seen more than once but under ten times. A clone one base away is much larger, so this may be a read error. The chain employs TRBV10-3 and TRBJ1-1, with D perhaps TRBD1 (6 bases). CDR1 is ENHRY, CDR2 SYGVKD, per germline. The V end was cut by 4 bases, the J end by 4 bases, with 19 bases between. There are 16 residues in the CDR3. CDR3 in amino acids: CAISGRSGVMSTEAFF. The CDR3, as DNA: TGTGCCATCAGTGGGAGATCAGGGGTAATGAGCACTGAAGCTTTCTTT.

This clonotype was seen many times. This sequence joins TRBV2 and TRBJ1-6, with D possibly TRBD1 on 5 matching bases. The CDR3 totals 14 residues. V was clipped by 7 bases and J by 9 bases, with 16 bases between them. CDR1 is SNHLY, CDR2 FYNNEI, per germline. CDR3 sequence (DNA): TGTGCCAGCACGGGACTCCCCCGCAGTTCACCCCTCCACTTT. Encoded protein: CASTGLPRSSPLHF.

This clonotype showed up just a few times. The junction shows a germline mismatch at one end, possibly a read error. The chain combines TRBV7-9 with TRBJ1-4; the match to TRBD1 covers 7 bases. This CDR3 region has 13 residues. Germline CDR1 SEHNR, CDR2 FQNEAQ (reference sequence). In DNA form, the CDR3 reads TGCGCCAGCAGCGGGACAGTAAATGAAAAACTGTTTTTT. Its translation: CASSGTVNEKLFF.